This T cell receptor (beta chain) derives from a study of CD8+ T cells in alopecia areata. As to this clone: Its antigen is undetermined.

The CDR3 sequence is 16 residues long. CDR1 is ENHRY and CDR2 is SYGVKD in the germline V gene. The J segment lost 4 bases and the V segment lost 6 bases, leaving 12 bases of the junction unmatched. Following extraction, RNA underwent reverse transcription to cDNA, which served as the sequencing template. The assay was immunoSEQ multiplex PCR, and TCRdb's table has in-frame clones only and misses some. The data contain 160,000 or so clones, less than 75% of them singletons. Study-level points and caveats: Sharing of TCRs across patients appeared less clear than in mice, possibly for HLA-related reasons. Sequencing of scalp tissue also captures the resident alphabeta T cells of normal skin. Clonality in lesional scalp, especially alopecia totalis/universalis, exceeded that of normal scalp.

Peripheral blood and lesional scalp punch biopsies came from alopecia areata patients. The chain employs TRBV10-3 and TRBJ2-7; TRBD1 aligns across 10 bases. The source was CD8+ T cells sorted from blood, collected at week 0. This TCR was sampled from a human donor with alopecia areata. The CDR3 DNA sequence: TGTGCCATCAGAAACCCTCTCGACAGGGGGCTGTACGAGCAGTACTTC. It codes for CAIRNPLDRGLYEQYF.